A selection of T cell receptor beta chains follows, all from one sample in a study of blood T cells in healthy people across ages. TCRdb re-analysed the 5' RACE reads in MiXCR, keeping a single row per CDR3 protein. The sample has fewer than 900,000 distinct CDR3 sequences; 35% to 45% are singletons. Sequencing was carried out using blood. Every receptor here comes from a woman in her sixties in good health. CDR3s include the opening cysteine and the closing phenylalanine or tryptophan. A D gene is named only where the DNA matches it firmly. Only part of the rows carry a size: once, few, many, or a class if the clone is expanded.

TRBJ1-1	.	TRBV14	few	CASSQDWSGRTEAFF	TGTGCCAGCAGCCAAGATTGGAGCGGAAGAACTGAAGCTTTCTTT
TRBJ1-6	.	TRBV7-2	.	CVSSVDSKTPLHF	TGTGTCAGCAGCGTCGACAGCAAGACACCCCTCCACTTT
TRBJ1-1	.	TRBV7-2	.	CASSLGAGSTEAFF	TGTGCCAGCAGCTTGGGTGCAGGGAGCACTGAAGCTTTCTTT
TRBJ2-5	TRBD1	TRBV5-6	.	CASRRTGGGQETQYF	TGTGCCAGCAGACGGACAGGGGGCGGGCAAGAGACCCAGTACTTC
TRBJ1-5	.	TRBV5-1	.	CASSSGRDSNSDQPQHF	TGCGCCAGCAGCTCAGGCCGGGATTCGAATAGCGATCAGCCCCAGCATTTT
TRBJ2-7	.	TRBV29-1	.	CSYRTVSYEQYF	TGCAGCTATAGGACGGTCTCCTACGAGCAGTACTTC
TRBJ2-7	TRBD1	TRBV7-8	.	CASSETGGPNEQYF	TGTGCCAGCAGCGAAACAGGGGGGCCCAACGAGCAGTACTTC
TRBJ2-7	.	TRBV29-1	many	CSALTIGERGPTYEQYF	TGCAGCGCCCTGACCATCGGCGAGAGGGGACCTACCTACGAGCAGTACTTC
TRBJ2-5	.	TRBV12-3/TRBV12-4	few	CASSLAGWIRETQYF	TGTGCCAGCAGTTTAGCTGGATGGATCCGAGAGACCCAGTACTTC
TRBJ2-5	.	TRBV5-1	.	CASSEGTPQETQYF	TGCGCCAGCAGCGAAGGGACTCCACAAGAGACCCAGTACTTC
TRBJ2-7	TRBD2	TRBV25-1	.	CASSDLAGVYEQYF	TGTGCCAGCAGTGACCTAGCGGGGGTCTACGAGCAGTACTTC
TRBJ2-5	.	TRBV20-1	.	CSAREDMLGGTQYF	TGCAGTGCTAGAGAGGACATGCTCGGGGGGACCCAGTACTTC
TRBJ2-1	.	TRBV20-1	.	CSALQGMHEQFF	TGCAGTGCTTTACAGGGTATGCATGAGCAGTTCTTC
TRBJ1-1	TRBD1	TRBV7-2	few	CASSSGTGVFFEAFF	TGTGCCAGCAGCTCAGGGACAGGGGTGTTCTTTGAAGCTTTCTTT
TRBJ2-1	.	TRBV6-5	few	CASRPVVASYNEQFF	TGTGCCAGCAGACCCGTGGTAGCCTCCTACAATGAGCAGTTCTTC
TRBJ2-5	.	TRBV20-1	.	CSAHKGAEETQYF	TGCAGTGCTCACAAGGGTGCGGAGGAGACCCAGTACTTC
TRBJ2-5	.	TRBV7-3	.	CASSPDTTQYF	TGTGCCAGCAGCCCCGATACGACCCAGTACTTC
TRBJ1-6	.	TRBV27	few	CASSFRQQSSYNSPLHF	TGTGCCAGCAGTTTTAGACAGCAGAGCTCCTATAATTCACCCCTCCACTTT
TRBJ1-1	.	TRBV9	few	CASSVEPTMNTEAFF	TGTGCCAGCAGCGTAGAGCCGACAATGAACACTGAAGCTTTCTTT
TRBJ1-4	.	TRBV6-5	.	CASSYLGAFPNEKLFF	TGTGCCAGCAGTTACTTGGGGGCTTTTCCTAATGAAAAACTGTTTTTT
TRBJ2-4	TRBD1	TRBV18	once	CASPTQGDPNIQYF	TGTGCCAGCCCAACACAGGGGGACCCAAACATTCAGTACTTC
TRBJ1-5	TRBD1	TRBV10-3	.	CAISERDSDQPQHF	TGTGCCATCAGTGAGAGGGACAGCGATCAGCCCCAGCATTTT
TRBJ1-2	.	TRBV6-1	few	CASSEGAGEYGYTF	TGTGCCAGCAGTGAAGGGGCAGGGGAATATGGCTACACCTTC
TRBJ2-2	.	TRBV25-1	.	CASSEYKGGVTGELFF	TGTGCCAGCAGTGAATATAAAGGAGGGGTTACCGGGGAGCTGTTTTTT
TRBJ1-2	TRBD1	TRBV3-1	many	CASSQQGGNYGYTF	TGTGCCAGCAGCCAACAGGGGGGTAACTATGGCTACACCTTC
TRBJ2-1	TRBD2	TRBV20-1	many	CSARVPQAGAHNEQFF	TGCAGTGCTAGAGTCCCCCAAGCGGGAGCTCACAATGAGCAGTTCTTC
TRBJ2-3	TRBD2	TRBV4-2	.	CASSPHGASGVTDTQYF	TGTGCCAGCAGCCCCCACGGGGCTAGCGGGGTCACAGATACGCAGTATTTT
TRBJ1-5	.	TRBV20-1	.	CSARSWVRGGQPQHF	TGCAGTGCTAGAAGTTGGGTGCGGGGAGGTCAGCCCCAGCATTTT
TRBJ2-5	TRBD2	TRBV4-2	.	CASSRTSGDFQETQYF	TGTGCCAGCAGCCGGACTAGCGGGGATTTCCAAGAGACCCAGTACTTC
TRBJ2-7	TRBD1	TRBV7-9	.	CASSLAATGPYEQYF	TGTGCCAGCAGCTTAGCCGCGACAGGGCCCTACGAGCAGTACTTC
TRBJ2-1	TRBD2	TRBV7-6	.	CASSLVGVAGGNEQFF	TGTGCCAGCAGCTTAGTCGGAGTAGCGGGAGGGAATGAGCAGTTCTTC
TRBJ1-2	TRBD1	TRBV10-3	once	CAIKPGDRGKSYGYTF	TGTGCCATCAAACCGGGGGACAGGGGAAAAAGCTATGGCTACACCTTC
TRBJ2-1	.	TRBV27	.	CASREDWSSYNEQFF	TGTGCCAGCAGAGAGGACTGGAGCTCCTACAATGAGCAGTTCTTC
TRBJ2-5	TRBD2	TRBV12-3/TRBV12-4	.	CARSPGTSGSTETQYF	TGTGCCCGCAGCCCCGGGACTAGCGGGAGTACGGAGACCCAGTACTTC
TRBJ2-7	.	TRBV20-1	many	CSARRPGPVMDEQYF	TGCAGTGCTCGCCGGCCCGGGCCGGTAATGGACGAGCAGTACTTC
TRBJ2-2	TRBD2	TRBV6-5	.	CASSSVLAGETGELFF	TGTGCCAGCAGTTCCGTCCTAGCGGGAGAGACCGGGGAGCTGTTTTTT
TRBJ2-7	.	TRBV9	few	CASSDARDPSYEQYF	TGTGCCAGCAGCGACGCGCGGGATCCCTCCTACGAGCAGTACTTC
TRBJ1-5	.	TRBV28	.	CASSFPDRYQPQHF	TGTGCCAGCAGTTTCCCGGACAGATATCAGCCCCAGCATTTT
TRBJ2-5	TRBD2	TRBV20-1	few	CSARDLRGLAGWETQYF	TGCAGTGCTAGAGATCTAAGGGGACTAGCGGGTTGGGAGACCCAGTACTTC
TRBJ2-3	TRBD2	TRBV28	.	CASKYERESDTQYF	TGTGCCAGCAAGTACGAGCGGGAGTCCGATACGCAGTATTTT
TRBJ2-1	TRBD2	TRBV3-1	few	CAGALADNEQFF	TGTGCCGGCGCACTAGCGGACAATGAGCAGTTCTTC
TRBJ2-6	.	TRBV5-1	few	CASSLPASGANVLTF	TGCGCCAGCAGCTTGCCCGCTTCTGGGGCCAACGTCCTGACTTTC
TRBJ2-1	.	TRBV21-1	.	CASIKYGSSYNEQFF	TGTGCCAGCATTAAATACGGGAGCTCCTACAATGAGCAGTTCTTC
TRBJ2-1	.	TRBV4-3	few	CASSQDMALLYNEQFF	TGCGCCAGCAGCCAAGATATGGCTCTCCTCTACAATGAGCAGTTCTTC
TRBJ1-1	.	TRBV29-1	.	CSAPDRKHDEAFF	TGCAGCGCCCCGGACAGAAAACATGATGAAGCTTTCTTT
TRBJ2-1	.	TRBV4-2	few	CASSQDRAVTYNEQFF	TGTGCCAGCAGCCAAGATAGGGCAGTAACCTACAATGAGCAGTTCTTC
TRBJ2-5	.	TRBV13	.	CASSHRQARTQYF	TGTGCCAGCAGCCACCGACAGGCACGGACCCAGTACTTC
TRBJ1-2	.	TRBV12-3/TRBV12-4	few	CASSRDIYGYTF	TGTGCCAGCAGCCGGGACATCTATGGCTACACCTTC
TRBJ2-5	TRBD2	TRBV20-1	.	CSAKAGGGVGEQYF	TGCAGTGCTAAAGCGGGAGGAGGGGTAGGTGAGCAGTACTTC